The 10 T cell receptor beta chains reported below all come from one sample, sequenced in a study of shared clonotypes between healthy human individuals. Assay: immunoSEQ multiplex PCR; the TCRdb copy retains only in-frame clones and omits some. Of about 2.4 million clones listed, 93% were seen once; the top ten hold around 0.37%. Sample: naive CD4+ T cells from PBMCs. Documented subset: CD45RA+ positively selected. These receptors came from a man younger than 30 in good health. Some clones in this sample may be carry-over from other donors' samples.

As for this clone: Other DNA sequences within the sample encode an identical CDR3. The CDR3 loop is CASSVGGANEKLFF. CDR3 in DNA: TGTGCCAGCAGCGTAGGGGGCGCTAATGAAAAACTGTTTTTT. The chain recombines TRBV9 with TRBJ1-4, with D perhaps matching TRBD1 (5 bases). Germline values: CDR1 SGDLS, CDR2 YYNGEE. The CDR3 extends over 14 amino acids. V lost 0 bases to trimming and J lost 3 bases, with 6 bases between them. Variable domain in full (rest from reference TRBV9 and TRBJ1-4): DSGVTQTPKHLITATGQRVTLRCSPRSGDLSVYWYQQSLDQGLQFLIQYYNGEERAKGNILERFSAQQFPDLHSELNLSSLELGDSALYFCASSVGGANEKLFFGSGTQLSVL.

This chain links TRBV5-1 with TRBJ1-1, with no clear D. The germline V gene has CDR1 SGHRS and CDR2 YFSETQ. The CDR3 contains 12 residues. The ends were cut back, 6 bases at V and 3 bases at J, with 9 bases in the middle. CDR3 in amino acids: CASKAGDTEAFF. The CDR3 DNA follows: TGCGCCAGCAAGGCGGGAGACACTGAAGCTTTCTTT.

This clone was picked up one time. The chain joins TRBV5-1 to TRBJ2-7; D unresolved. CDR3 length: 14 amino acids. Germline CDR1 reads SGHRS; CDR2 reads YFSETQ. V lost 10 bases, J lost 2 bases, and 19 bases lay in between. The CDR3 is CASKLELPPYEQYF. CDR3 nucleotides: TGCGCCTCAAAGCTGGAGTTACCCCCCTACGAGCAGTACTTC.

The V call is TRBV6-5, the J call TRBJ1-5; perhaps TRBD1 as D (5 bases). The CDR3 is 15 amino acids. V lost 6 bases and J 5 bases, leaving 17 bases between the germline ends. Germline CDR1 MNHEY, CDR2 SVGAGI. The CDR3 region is CASRKGWGVDQPQHF. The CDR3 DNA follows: TGTGCCAGCAGAAAGGGATGGGGGGTGGATCAGCCCCAGCATTTT.

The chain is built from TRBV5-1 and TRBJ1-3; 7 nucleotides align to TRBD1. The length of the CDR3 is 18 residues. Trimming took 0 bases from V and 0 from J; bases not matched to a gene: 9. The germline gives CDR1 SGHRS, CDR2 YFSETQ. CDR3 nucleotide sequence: TGCGCCAGCAGCTTGGACGCGTGGCCAGGGGGCTCTGGAAACACCATATATTTT. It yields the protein CASSLDAWPGGSGNTIYF.

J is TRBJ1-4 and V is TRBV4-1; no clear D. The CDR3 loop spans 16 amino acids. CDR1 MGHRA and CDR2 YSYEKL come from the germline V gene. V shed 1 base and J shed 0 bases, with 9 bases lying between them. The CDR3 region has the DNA TGCGCCAGCAGCCAAGGTTCGGCAGCAACTAATGAAAAACTGTTTTTT. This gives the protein CASSQGSAATNEKLFF.

The CDR3 DNA follows: TGTGCCAGCAGTCGGGATCGGGACTCTCCAGTCTACGAGCAGTACTTC. Its protein is CASSRDRDSPVYEQYF. The chain uses TRBV2 and TRBJ2-7, with D possibly TRBD2 on 6 matching bases. V dropped 5 bases and J dropped 3 bases, with 20 bases sitting between them. Germline loops: CDR1 SNHLY, CDR2 FYNNEI. The CDR3 sequence is 16 residues long.

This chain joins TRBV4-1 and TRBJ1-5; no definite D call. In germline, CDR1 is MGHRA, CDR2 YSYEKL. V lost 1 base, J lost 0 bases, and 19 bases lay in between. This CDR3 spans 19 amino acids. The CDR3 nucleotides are TGCGCCAGCAGCCAAGTTCCGATTCGATGGATTAATAGCAATCAGCCCCAGCATTTT. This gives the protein CASSQVPIRWINSNQPQHF.

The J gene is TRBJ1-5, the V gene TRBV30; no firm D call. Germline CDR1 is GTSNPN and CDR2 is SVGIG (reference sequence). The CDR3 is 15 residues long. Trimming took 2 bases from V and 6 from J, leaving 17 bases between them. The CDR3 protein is CAWSRAFGLGQPQHF. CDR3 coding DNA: TGTGCCTGGAGTCGGGCGTTTGGTCTCGGTCAGCCCCAGCATTTT.

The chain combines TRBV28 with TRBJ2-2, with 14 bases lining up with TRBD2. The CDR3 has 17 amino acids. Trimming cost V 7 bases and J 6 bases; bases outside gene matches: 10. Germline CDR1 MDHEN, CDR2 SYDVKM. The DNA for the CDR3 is TGTGCCAGCACAGCAGGGGGACTAGCGGGAGTAGCCGGGGAGCTGTTTTTT. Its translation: CASTAGGLAGVAGELFF.